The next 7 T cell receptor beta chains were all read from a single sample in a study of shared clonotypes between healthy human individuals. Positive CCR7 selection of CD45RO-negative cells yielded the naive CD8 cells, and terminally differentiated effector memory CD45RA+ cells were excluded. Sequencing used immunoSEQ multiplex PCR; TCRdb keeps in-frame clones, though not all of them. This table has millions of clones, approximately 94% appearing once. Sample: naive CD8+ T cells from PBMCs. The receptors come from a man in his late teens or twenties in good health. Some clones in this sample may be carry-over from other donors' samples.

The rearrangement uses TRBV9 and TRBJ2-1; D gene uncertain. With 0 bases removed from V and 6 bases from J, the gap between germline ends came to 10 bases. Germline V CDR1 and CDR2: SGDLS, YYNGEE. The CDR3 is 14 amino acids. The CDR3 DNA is TGTGCCAGCAGCGTAGATAGTCCCAGCAATGAGCAGTTCTTC. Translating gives CASSVDSPSNEQFF.

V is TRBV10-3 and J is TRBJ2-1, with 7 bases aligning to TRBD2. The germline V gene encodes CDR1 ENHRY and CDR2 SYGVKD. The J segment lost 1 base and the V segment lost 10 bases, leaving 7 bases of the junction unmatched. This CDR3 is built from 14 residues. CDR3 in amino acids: CATGEAGSYNEQFF. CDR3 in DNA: TGTGCCACGGGAGAAGCGGGATCCTACAATGAGCAGTTCTTC.

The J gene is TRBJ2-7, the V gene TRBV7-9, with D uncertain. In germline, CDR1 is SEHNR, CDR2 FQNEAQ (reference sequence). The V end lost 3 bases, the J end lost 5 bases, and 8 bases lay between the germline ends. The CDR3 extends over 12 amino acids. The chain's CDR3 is CASSFHNNEQYF. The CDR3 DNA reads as TGTGCCAGCAGCTTTCATAATAACGAGCAGTACTTC.

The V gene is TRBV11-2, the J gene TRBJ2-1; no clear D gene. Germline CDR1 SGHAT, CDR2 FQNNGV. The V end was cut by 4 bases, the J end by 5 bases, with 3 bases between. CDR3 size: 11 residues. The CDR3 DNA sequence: TGTGCCAGCAGCTACAACAATGAGCAGTTCTTC. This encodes CASSYNNEQFF.

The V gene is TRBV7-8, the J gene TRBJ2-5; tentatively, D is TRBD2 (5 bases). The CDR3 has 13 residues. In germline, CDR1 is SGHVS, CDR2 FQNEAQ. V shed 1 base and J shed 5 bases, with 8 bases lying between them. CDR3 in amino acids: CASSLERRETQYF. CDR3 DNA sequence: TGTGCCAGCAGCTTAGAACGGAGGGAGACCCAGTACTTC. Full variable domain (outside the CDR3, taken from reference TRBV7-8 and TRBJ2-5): GAGVSQSPRYKVAKRGQDVALRCDPISGHVSLFWYQQALGQGPEFLTYFQNEAQLDKSGLPSDRFFAERPEGSVSTLKIQRTQQEDSAVYLCASSLERRETQYFGPGTRLLVL.

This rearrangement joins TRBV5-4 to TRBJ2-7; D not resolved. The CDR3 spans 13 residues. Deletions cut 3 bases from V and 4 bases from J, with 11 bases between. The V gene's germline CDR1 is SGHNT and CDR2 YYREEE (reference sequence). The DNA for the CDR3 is TGTGCCAGCAGCTCCTCCCAAACGTACGAGCAGTACTTC. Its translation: CASSSSQTYEQYF. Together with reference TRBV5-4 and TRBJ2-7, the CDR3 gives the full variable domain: ETGVTQSPTHLIKTRGQQVTLRCSSQSGHNTVSWYQQALGQGPQFIFQYYREEENGRGNFPPRFSGLQFPNYSSELNVNALELDDSALYLCASSSSQTYEQYFGPGTRLTVT.

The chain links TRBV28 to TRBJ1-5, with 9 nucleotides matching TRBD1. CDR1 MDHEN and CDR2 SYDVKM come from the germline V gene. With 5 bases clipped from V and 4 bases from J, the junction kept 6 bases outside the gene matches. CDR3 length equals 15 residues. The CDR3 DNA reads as TGTGCCAGCAGTCTCCAGGGACAGGGAAATCAGCCCCAGCATTTT. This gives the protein CASSLQGQGNQPQHF.